A single sample gave rise to the 10 T cell receptor beta chains below, sequenced in a study of blood T cells in healthy people across ages (dated by TCRdb to the mid-2010s). The receptor library was made with 5' RACE. TCRdb lists the instrument as Illumina HiSeq 2500. A second PCR of roughly 6 to 11 cycles was run with a J-beta primer mix and a sample-barcoded 5' primer. In-frame beta chains were kept once TCRdb had trimmed the public reads at Q25 with fastp and called clones with MiXCR. Duplicate CDR3 protein sequences are folded into a single record with the most common DNA and genes. Here the sample has about 690,000 distinct CDR3 sequences; roughly two fifths occur a single time. The ten largest clones represent approximately 31% of the sample. The specimen sequenced was blood. These receptors were obtained from a man at least 80 years old in good health.

This clonotype was counted ten times or more. This rearrangement joins TRBV10-3 to TRBJ2-7; the match to TRBD1 covers 12 bases. The junction had 5 bases not matched to a gene; V was cut back by 3 bases and J by 5 bases. CDR1 is ENHRY, CDR2 SYGVKD, per germline. The CDR3 has 15 amino acids. The DNA for the CDR3 is TGTGCCATCAGTGACGCGGGACAGGGGGCGAACGAGCAGTACTTC. Translation: CAISDAGQGANEQYF.

The genes are TRBV24-1 and TRBJ2-1; 7 bases are shared with TRBD1. The CDR3 runs 14 residues. Trimming at V came to 10 bases and at J to 6 bases, leaving 11 bases not matched to a gene. CDR1 is KGHDR and CDR2 is SFDVKD in the germline V gene. For the CDR3, the DNA is TGTGCCACAGACTCAGGGGGAAGGCTCAATGAGCAGTTCTTC. This sequence encodes CATDSGGRLNEQFF.

Points on this clonotype: An end of the junction differs from the germline gene, which may be a read error. This rearrangement joins TRBV5-5 to TRBJ2-1; 11 nucleotides line up with TRBD1. The CDR3 totals 16 residues. The germline V gene encodes CDR1 SGHKS and CDR2 YYEKEE (reference sequence). The CDR3 region has the DNA TGTGACAGCAGCCCGACCGGGACAGGGGGCTACAATGAGCAGTTCTTC. Translation gives CDSSPTGTGGYNEQFF.

The chain carries TRBV11-2 and TRBJ2-1, with TRBD2 identical over 10 bases. Trimming cost V 6 bases and J 7 bases; bases outside gene matches: 9. The V gene's germline CDR1 is SGHAT and CDR2 FQNNGV. This CDR3 comprises 15 residues. The CDR3 sequence is CASRALAGVGNEQFF. CDR3 bases: TGTGCCAGCAGGGCTCTAGCGGGGGTTGGGAATGAGCAGTTCTTC.

J is TRBJ2-7 and V is TRBV28; 11 nucleotides align to TRBD1. This CDR3 region has 15 residues. V gave up 6 bases and J gave up 6 bases; unmatched junction bases: 10. Germline V gives CDR1 MDHEN, CDR2 SYDVKM. The CDR3 is CASRGGQGATREQYF. In DNA form, the CDR3 reads TGTGCCAGCAGGGGCGGACAGGGGGCAACTCGCGAGCAGTACTTC.

Here the CDR3 DNA reads TGTGCTAGTGGTTTGGTCTACAGGGTCAGAGAGACCCAGTACTTC. Its translation is CASGLVYRVRETQYF. This chain joins TRBV12-5 and TRBJ2-5, with a possible D match to TRBD1 (6 bases). The germline V gene encodes CDR1 LGHNT and CDR2 FRNRAP. This CDR3 comprises 15 residues. Trimming left V 0 bases short and J 4 bases short, with 12 bases between.

J is TRBJ2-7 and V is TRBV7-6, with no clear D. This CDR3 contains 14 residues. V was cut by 2 bases and J by 2 bases, with 10 bases left in between. In germline, CDR1 is SGHVS, CDR2 FNYEAQ. The CDR3 DNA reads as TGTGCCAGCAGCTTAAAGGGCACGGCCTACGAGCAGTACTTC. Its protein is CASSLKGTAYEQYF.

This clonotype was seen a single time. This chain connects TRBV24-1 to TRBJ2-5, with 7 bases identical to TRBD1. V was clipped by 4 bases and J by 2 bases; unmatched bases: 9. The length of the CDR3 is 16 residues. CDR1 is KGHDR, CDR2 SFDVKD, per germline. CDR3 loop: CATSDSRQGAQETQYF. The DNA for the CDR3 is TGTGCCACCAGTGACTCTCGACAGGGTGCACAAGAGACCCAGTACTTC.

This clonotype was seen just once. The chain couples TRBV12-3 or TRBV12-4 to TRBJ1-2; a possible D gene is TRBD1 (5 bases). This CDR3 contains 13 residues. V lost 4 bases, J lost 4 bases, and 10 bases lay in between. CDR3 protein: CASSSDSTYGYTF. CDR3 coding DNA: TGTGCCAGCAGTTCCGACAGTACCTATGGCTACACCTTC.

The CDR3 DNA follows: TGTGCCAGCAGCTGGAGGGAAGGCGGGGAGCTGTTTTTT. This encodes CASSWREGGELFF. V gene TRBV7-3 combines with J gene TRBJ2-2; tentative D call: TRBD2 (6 bases). The V gene lost 4 bases and the J gene lost 7 bases, with 10 bases spanning the gap. The CDR3 extends over 13 amino acids. Per germline, CDR1 SGHTA and CDR2 FQGTGA. Combining the CDR3 with reference TRBV7-3 and TRBJ2-2 gives the whole variable domain GAGVSQTPSNKVTEKGKYVELRCDPISGHTALYWYRQSLGQGPEFLIYFQGTGAADDSGLPNDRFFAVRPEGSVSTLKIQRTERGDSAVYLCASSWREGGELFFGEGSRLTVL.